These T cell receptor beta chains were read from a single sample in a study of PD-L1 blockade in urothelial cancer. Sequencing used immunoSEQ multiplex PCR; TCRdb keeps in-frame clones, though not all of them. Of 80,000 to 130,000 clones detected, 91% appear once; the ten largest clones hold approximately 0.88%. Specimen: PBMCs, collected around atezolizumab (anti-PD-L1) treatment. The receptors here all came from a woman over 75 with urothelial cancer. Each CDR3 is given with its conserved first and last residue. A D gene is named only where the DNA matches it firmly. A clone size is listed for some rows: how often the clone was seen (once, few, many), or a class if it is expanded.

. | TRBJ2-6 | . | TRBV30 | CAWTGNPGANVLTF | TGTGCCTGGACAGGGAACCCTGGGGCCAACGTCCTGACTTTC
. | TRBJ1-1 | . | TRBV14 | CASSLRAGGTNTEAFF | TGTGCCAGCAGCCTTAGAGCTGGGGGCACGAACACTGAAGCTTTCTTT
TRBD1 | TRBJ1-1 | . | TRBV27 | CASSLGTGGQSAEAFF | TGTGCCAGCAGTCTCGGGACAGGGGGACAGAGCGCTGAAGCTTTCTTT
TRBD2 | TRBJ2-7 | few | TRBV5-1 | CASSLGEGSFYEQYF | TGCGCCAGCAGCTTGGGGGAGGGGTCCTTCTACGAGCAGTACTTC
TRBD1 | TRBJ1-1 | . | TRBV7-8 | CASSFDRVDTEAFF | TGTGCCAGCAGCTTCGACAGGGTCGACACTGAAGCTTTCTTT
. | TRBJ1-4 | . | TRBV14 | CASSQRVATNEKLFF | TGTGCCAGCAGCCAGAGAGTTGCAACTAATGAAAAACTGTTTTTT
TRBD2 | TRBJ2-1 | . | TRBV5-1 | CASSPELAAPYNEQFF | TGCGCCAGCAGTCCTGAACTAGCGGCACCCTACAATGAGCAGTTCTTC
. | TRBJ1-4 | . | TRBV7-9 | CASSLGLGQTNEKLFF | TGTGCCAGCAGCCTAGGCCTGGGGCAGACTAATGAAAAACTGTTTTTT
. | TRBJ2-2 | . | TRBV27 | CASSPLTGSWTGELFF | TGTGCCAGCAGTCCACTCACAGGGTCTTGGACCGGGGAGCTGTTTTTT
TRBD1 | TRBJ1-2 | . | TRBV28 | CASSLGQGLSGYTF | TGTGCCAGCAGTTTGGGACAGGGTTTGTCTGGCTACACCTTC
. | TRBJ2-2 | . | TRBV7-3 | CASSLISGELFF | TGTGCCAGCAGCTTAATATCTGGGGAGCTGTTTTTT
TRBD1 | TRBJ1-5 | once | TRBV5-1 | CASRPGTAGNQPQHF | TGCGCCAGCAGACCCGGGACAGCCGGCAATCAGCCCCAGCATTTT
TRBD2 | TRBJ2-5 | . | TRBV7-9 | CASSPDGGRAEETQYF | TGTGCCAGCAGCCCCGATGGCGGGAGGGCCGAGGAGACCCAGTACTTC
TRBD1 | TRBJ1-2 | . | TRBV6-5 | CASSYGGTANYGYTF | TGTGCCAGCAGTTACGGCGGGACAGCTAACTATGGCTACACCTTC
. | TRBJ2-5 | once | TRBV7-9 | CASSLTSISYQETQYF | TGTGCCAGCAGCTTAACGTCTATCTCGTACCAAGAGACCCAGTACTTC
TRBD1 | TRBJ2-7 | . | TRBV5-1 | CASTGTGALNEQYF | TGCGCCAGCACTGGGACAGGGGCGTTGAACGAGCAGTACTTC
TRBD2 | TRBJ2-3 | . | TRBV5-4 | CASSFGASGPSDTQYF | TGTGCCAGCAGCTTTGGGGCTAGCGGTCCCTCGGATACGCAGTATTTT
TRBD2 | TRBJ2-7 | . | TRBV5-1 | CASSVTSGRGSYEQYF | TGCGCCAGCAGCGTAACTAGCGGGAGAGGCTCCTACGAGCAGTACTTC
. | TRBJ1-2 | . | TRBV7-9 | CASRPENYGYTF | TGTGCCAGCAGACCTGAGAACTATGGCTACACCTTC
TRBD1 | TRBJ1-1 | . | TRBV14 | CASSRLGQGGNTEAFF | TGTGCCAGCAGCCGCTTGGGACAGGGGGGCAACACTGAAGCTTTCTTT
. | TRBJ1-1 | . | TRBV6-1 | CASTDGLLENTEAFF | TGTGCCAGCACAGACGGGTTACTCGAAAACACTGAAGCTTTCTTT
TRBD1 | TRBJ2-5 | . | TRBV7-9 | CASSPRGLEETQYF | TGTGCCAGCAGCCCCAGGGGGCTCGAGGAGACCCAGTACTTC
. | TRBJ1-1 | . | TRBV4-2 | CASSQGSGGPTEAFF | TGTGCCAGCAGCCAAGGCTCAGGAGGGCCCACTGAAGCTTTCTTT
. | TRBJ1-1 | . | TRBV19 | CASSYGGVATEAFF | TGTGCCAGCTCCTACGGAGGGGTAGCCACTGAAGCTTTCTTT
. | TRBJ1-2 | . | TRBV5-1 | CASSLIRGLGGYTF | TGCGCCAGCAGCTTGATTCGAGGGCTAGGAGGCTACACCTTC
. | TRBJ1-5 | few | TRBV27 | CASRREGSNQPQHF | TGTGCCAGCAGGAGGGAGGGGAGCAATCAGCCCCAGCATTTT
. | TRBJ2-5 | . | TRBV9 | CASSVGSGRNVRETQYF | TGTGCCAGCAGCGTAGGTAGTGGGAGGAATGTGAGAGAGACCCAGTACTTC
TRBD1 | TRBJ2-7 | . | TRBV10-2 | CASSPGTEYEQYF | TGCGCCAGCAGTCCCGGGACAGAATACGAGCAGTACTTC
. | TRBJ1-1 | . | TRBV10-3 | CAISETTGSGNTEAFF | TGTGCCATCAGTGAGACCACAGGGTCGGGTAACACTGAAGCTTTCTTT
TRBD2 | TRBJ2-1 | once | TRBV7-8 | CASSLGGLAGEYGEQFF | TGTGCCAGCAGCTTAGGAGGACTAGCGGGAGAGTACGGTGAGCAGTTCTTC
TRBD2 | TRBJ2-1 | . | TRBV5-1 | CASSLVVAGGREQFF | TGCGCCAGCAGCTTGGTAGTAGCGGGAGGACGTGAGCAGTTCTTC
TRBD2 | TRBJ2-6 | . | TRBV15 | CATSRGALAGAYSGANVLTF | TGTGCCACCAGCAGAGGAGCTCTAGCGGGTGCTTACTCTGGGGCCAACGTCCTGACTTTC
TRBD1 | TRBJ1-1 | . | TRBV28 | CASRLTGGSTEAFF | TGTGCCAGCAGACTAACAGGGGGCAGCACTGAAGCTTTCTTT
. | TRBJ1-5 | . | TRBV28 | CASSLPGFQPQHF | TGTGCCAGCAGTTTGCCGGGATTCCAGCCCCAGCATTTT
. | TRBJ2-3 | once | TRBV28 | CASRYRSPDTQYF | TGTGCCAGCAGGTACAGGAGTCCGGATACGCAGTATTTT
TRBD1 | TRBJ2-7 | . | TRBV6-6 | CASSFGQGINYEQYF | TGTGCCAGCAGTTTTGGACAGGGGATTAACTACGAGCAGTACTTC
TRBD1 | TRBJ2-3 | . | TRBV10-3 | CAISDTGGTDTQYF | TGTGCCATCAGTGACACAGGGGGCACAGATACGCAGTATTTT
TRBD2 | TRBJ2-1 | . | TRBV29-1 | CSVEGRAGGYNEQFF | TGCAGCGTCGAGGGGCGAGCGGGAGGGTACAATGAGCAGTTCTTC
. | TRBJ2-5 | . | TRBV15 | CATSRGQGQETQYF | TGTGCCACCAGCAGAGGGCAGGGGCAAGAGACCCAGTACTTC
TRBD1 | TRBJ2-3 | . | TRBV5-1 | CASSFLGQRTDTQYF | TGCGCCAGCAGCTTCCTGGGACAGCGCACAGATACGCAGTATTTT
. | TRBJ1-1 | . | TRBV7-3 | CASSLDRPQANTEAFF | TGTGCCAGCAGCTTAGACCGACCTCAGGCGAACACTGAAGCTTTCTTT
TRBD1 | TRBJ1-2 | . | TRBV7-9 | CASSLVLGQGSGYTF | TGTGCCAGCAGCTTAGTGCTTGGACAGGGATCTGGCTACACCTTC